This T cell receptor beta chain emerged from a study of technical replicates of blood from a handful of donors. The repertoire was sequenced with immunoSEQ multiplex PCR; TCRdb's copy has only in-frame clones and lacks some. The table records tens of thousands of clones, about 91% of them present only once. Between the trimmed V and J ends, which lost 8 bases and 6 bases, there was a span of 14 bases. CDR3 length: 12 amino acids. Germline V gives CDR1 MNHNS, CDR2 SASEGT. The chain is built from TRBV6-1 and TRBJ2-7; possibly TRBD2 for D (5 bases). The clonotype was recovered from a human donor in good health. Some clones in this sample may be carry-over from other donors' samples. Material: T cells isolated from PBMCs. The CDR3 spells CASRAGPGEQYF. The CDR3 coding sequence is TGTGCCAGCCGCGCGGGCCCGGGCGAGCAGTACTTC.